The 29 T cell receptor beta chains in this list originate from one sample, sequenced in a study of cytomegalovirus exposure and HLA in healthy donors. The PCR contained 60 Vbeta and 13 Jbeta primers. Sequencing was performed with immunoSEQ multiplex PCR; in TCRdb, only in-frame clones are kept and a portion is missing. The table has about 170,000 clones, 81% seen once. The sequenced sample was PBMCs. The receptors here all came from a woman between 18 and 29 years old in good health and CMV-seropositive.

This chain joins TRBV9 and TRBJ2-3, with TRBD2 as a possible D gene (5 bases). Germline CDR1 reads SGDLS; CDR2 reads YYNGEE. The CDR3 covers 15 residues. V lost 3 bases, J lost 0 bases, and 11 bases lay in between. This chain's CDR3 is CASSAPLASTDTQYF. The CDR3 coding sequence is TGTGCCAGCAGCGCCCCCCTAGCAAGCACAGATACGCAGTATTTT.

The chain carries TRBV9 and TRBJ2-7; 9 bases fit TRBD1. Germline V gene data show CDR1 as SGDLS and CDR2 as YYNGEE. The CDR3 extends over 17 amino acids. V was pared by 4 bases and J by 0 bases, with 11 bases of the junction left unmatched. This CDR3 is CASSSQLQGASSYEQYF. CDR3 coding DNA: TGTGCCAGCAGCTCACAATTACAGGGGGCCAGCTCCTACGAGCAGTACTTC.

This clone was counted once. The same CDR3 can be traced to other DNA sequences in this sample. The chain couples TRBV30 to TRBJ1-5; 8 bases are shared with TRBD1. With V trimmed by 0 bases and J by 4 bases, 2 bases remained unmatched. CDR1 is GTSNPN and CDR2 is SVGIG in the germline V gene (reference sequence). The CDR3 runs 14 residues. The CDR3: CAWSVQGGNQPQHF. DNA of the CDR3: TGTGCCTGGAGTGTACAGGGGGGAAATCAGCCCCAGCATTTT.

This chain links TRBV4-1 with TRBJ1-2; D gene unclear. The CDR3 loop spans 13 amino acids. Looked up from germline, CDR1 is MGHRA and CDR2 is YSYEKL. V was shortened by 0 bases and J by 6 bases, with 8 bases between the two germline ends. CDR3 DNA: TGCGCCAGCAGCCAAGACAGGCTCCATGGCTACACCTTC. This translates into CASSQDRLHGYTF.

The sample holds one count of this clone. The chain uses TRBV4-1 and TRBJ2-3; TRBD1 might be the D (5 bases). CDR3 length: 14 amino acids. Between the trimmed V and J ends, which lost 2 bases and 11 bases, there was a span of 17 bases. Germline V gene lookup returns CDR1 MGHRA and CDR2 YSYEKL. The CDR3 protein is CASSQISGAQGQYF. CDR3 coding DNA: TGCGCCAGCAGCCAAATCTCCGGCGCCCAGGGGCAGTATTTT.

This chain uses TRBV16 with TRBJ1-1, with D perhaps TRBD1 (5 bases). The germline V gene encodes CDR1 KGHSY and CDR2 FQNENV. With 4 bases removed from V and 1 base from J, the gap between germline ends came to 7 bases. This CDR3 is built from 13 residues. The CDR3 loop is CASSRTGNTEAFF. CDR3 nucleotide sequence: TGTGCCAGCAGCCGAACAGGGAACACTGAAGCTTTCTTT.

This chain uses TRBV5-5 with TRBJ1-6; 7 bases map to TRBD1. V lost 4 bases and J lost 2; bases outside the gene matches: 9. The germline V gene has CDR1 SGHKS and CDR2 YYEKEE (reference sequence). The CDR3 covers 17 residues. The CDR3 region is CASSPRTGGTYNSPLHF. CDR3 coding DNA: TGTGCCAGCAGCCCAAGGACAGGAGGCACCTATAATTCACCCCTCCACTTT. The whole variable domain, filled in from reference TRBV5-5 and TRBJ1-6, reads DAGVTQSPTHLIKTRGQQVTLRCSPISGHKSVSWYQQVLGQGPQFIFQYYEKEERGRGNFPDRFSARQFPNYSSELNVNALLLGDSALYLCASSPRTGGTYNSPLHFGNGTRLTVT.

This clone was counted between two and nine times. The chain employs TRBV19 and TRBJ1-1; the match to TRBD1 covers 8 bases. CDR3 length: 13 amino acids. V was pared by 6 bases and J by 5 bases, with 5 bases of the junction left unmatched. Per the germline V gene, CDR1 is LNHDA and CDR2 is SQIVND (reference sequence). The CDR3 protein is CASSWTGLTEAFF. In DNA, the CDR3 is TGTGCCAGTAGCTGGACAGGGTTGACTGAAGCTTTCTTT.

V and J are TRBV14 and TRBJ2-1; 7 nucleotides agree with TRBD2. Losses at the gene ends were 4 bases for V and 4 bases for J; bases not matched to a gene: 10. In germline, CDR1 is SGHDN, CDR2 FVKESK. The CDR3 contains 16 residues. CDR3 region: CASSPHRGTTYNEQFF. For the CDR3, the DNA is TGTGCCAGCAGCCCACATAGAGGGACTACTTACAATGAGCAGTTCTTC.

J is TRBJ1-5 and V is TRBV6-6; the D is unclear. In germline, CDR1 is MNHNY, CDR2 SVGAGI (reference sequence). Trimming removed 6 bases at V and 6 bases at J, with 21 bases between. This CDR3 spans 16 amino acids. CDR3 amino acids: CASRGLGEGRIQPQHF. The CDR3 DNA sequence: TGTGCCAGCAGGGGCTTGGGTGAAGGTCGGATTCAGCCCCAGCATTTT.

The V gene is TRBV6-1, the J gene TRBJ1-6; tentatively, D is TRBD1 (6 bases). V was pared by 4 bases and J by 9 bases, with 19 bases between. Germline V lookup: CDR1 MNHNS, CDR2 SASEGT. The length of the CDR3 is 16 residues. The CDR3 DNA reads as TGTGCCAGCAGTGCCAAACCGGGACATTACACTTCACCCCTCCACTTT. Translated: CASSAKPGHYTSPLHF.

This sequence joins TRBV30 and TRBJ1-3, with 8 positions matching TRBD1. V trimming: 0 bases; J trimming: 3 bases; junction bases outside the gene matches: 7. Germline loops: CDR1 GTSNPN, CDR2 SVGIG (reference sequence). This CDR3 has 16 residues. Here the CDR3 DNA reads TGTGCCTGGAGTGTCCCGACAGGGGTTGTTGGAAACACCATATATTTT. Its translation: CAWSVPTGVVGNTIYF.

This clone has only one observation. The rearrangement joins TRBV11-3 to TRBJ1-1; D is unresolved. Germline V gene sequence: CDR1 SGHNT, CDR2 YENEEA. Trimming took off 3 bases at V and 3 bases at J, with 8 bases between the two ends. The CDR3 length is 13 residues. The CDR3 is CASSLEADTEAFF. The CDR3 bases are TGTGCCAGCAGCTTGGAGGCGGACACTGAAGCTTTCTTT.

The chain joins TRBV5-6 to TRBJ2-3, with 9 nucleotides matching TRBD1. The CDR3 extends over 16 amino acids. Germline V CDR1 and CDR2: SGHDT, YYEEEE. The ends lost 0 bases at V and 5 bases at J; junction bases unmatched: 7. CDR3: CASSLATGGVRDTQYF. The DNA of the CDR3 is TGTGCCAGCAGCTTGGCGACAGGGGGTGTGCGAGATACGCAGTATTTT. The full variable domain, its missing parts supplied by reference TRBV5-6 and TRBJ2-3, is DAGVTQSPTHLIKTRGQQVTLRCSPKSGHDTVSWYQQALGQGPQFIFQYYEEEERQRGNFPDRFSGHQFPNYSSELNVNALLLGDSALYLCASSLATGGVRDTQYFGPGTRLTVL.

The V call is TRBV14, the J call TRBJ1-1, with 7 bases aligning to TRBD1. Germline assignment: CDR1 SGHDN and CDR2 FVKESK. This CDR3 is 14 amino acids long. Trimming cost V 1 base and J 4 bases; bases outside gene matches: 3. The chain's CDR3 is CASSQGQGRTEAFF. CDR3 nucleotides: TGTGCCAGCAGCCAAGGACAGGGCCGCACTGAAGCTTTCTTT.

As DNA, the CDR3 is TGTGCCTGGAGTCAGGGTGGTAGGCTGGTGAACACTGAAGCTTTCTTT. This translates into CAWSQGGRLVNTEAFF. This chain uses TRBV30 with TRBJ1-1, with D possibly being TRBD1 (5 bases). V lost 2 bases and J lost 0, with 16 bases in between. Germline V gives CDR1 GTSNPN, CDR2 SVGIG (reference sequence). The length of the CDR3 is 16 residues.

The chain carries TRBV19 and TRBJ2-5; no reliable D call. The CDR3 runs 12 residues. Germline values: CDR1 LNHDA, CDR2 SQIVND (reference sequence). The V end was cut by 2 bases, the J end by 7 bases, with 8 bases between. CDR3 loop: CASSILGGTQYF. CDR3 DNA sequence: TGTGCCAGTAGTATATTAGGCGGGACCCAGTACTTC. Using reference TRBV19 and TRBJ2-5 for the parts outside the CDR3, the full variable domain is DGGITQSPKYLFRKEGQNVTLSCEQNLNHDAMYWYRQDPGQGLRLIYYSQIVNDFQKGDIAEGYSVSREKKESFPLTVTSAQKNPTAFYLCASSILGGTQYFGPGTRLLVL.

The J gene is TRBJ1-6, the V gene TRBV7-9, with 9 positions matching TRBD1. Per germline, CDR1 SEHNR and CDR2 FQNEAQ (reference sequence). With V trimmed by 2 bases and J by 9 bases, 5 bases remained unmatched. CDR3 length equals 15 residues. CDR3 DNA sequence: TGTGCCAGCAGCTTAACAGGGGGCGGCGTTTCACCCCTCCACTTT. Translation: CASSLTGGGVSPLHF.

The chain recombines TRBV27 with TRBJ2-3; 10 bases are a match to TRBD2. This CDR3 is built from 15 residues. Germline lookup yields CDR1 MNHEY and CDR2 SMNVEV (reference sequence). With V trimmed by 6 bases and J by 4 bases, 7 bases remained unmatched. The CDR3 DNA reads as TGTGCCAGCAGGAGCGGGGGGGCCGGGTCAGATACGCAGTATTTT. Its protein product is CASRSGGAGSDTQYF.

The J gene is TRBJ1-5, the V gene TRBV30; D gene uncertain. Trimming removed 2 bases from V and 4 bases from J, with 9 bases in between. This CDR3 contains 13 residues. Germline V gives CDR1 GTSNPN, CDR2 SVGIG (reference sequence). Written as DNA, the CDR3 is TGTGCCTGGAGTAGGGAGGAGAATCAGCCCCAGCATTTT. Translation: CAWSREENQPQHF.

The chain is built from TRBV6-5 and TRBJ2-7; D remains ambiguous. Trimming stripped 6 bases from V and 0 bases from J, with 9 bases between. This CDR3 is built from 13 residues. Germline CDR1 and CDR2: MNHEY and SVGAGI. The CDR3 is CASRAPGSYEQYF. The CDR3 DNA follows: TGTGCCAGCAGGGCCCCGGGCTCCTACGAGCAGTACTTC.

The sample holds a few counts of this clone. The chain uses TRBV4-3 and TRBJ1-4, with TRBD1 identical over 8 bases. The CDR3 length is 16 residues. Germline loops: CDR1 LGHNA, CDR2 YSLEER. Trimming removed 3 bases from V and 6 bases from J; junction bases left unmatched: 9. DNA of the CDR3: TGCGCCAGCAGCCAGACCAATAGACAGGGGTATGAAAAACTGTTTTTT. Its translation is CASSQTNRQGYEKLFF.

This clone showed up just a few times. The V and J genes are TRBV6-1 and TRBJ2-1; TRBD2 matches at 12 bases. This CDR3 has 15 residues. CDR1 and CDR2 (germline): MNHNS, SASEGT. The ends lost 4 bases at V and 2 bases at J; junction bases unmatched: 0. The CDR3 protein is CASSGTSGAYNEQFF. The CDR3 DNA follows: TGTGCCAGCAGTGGGACTAGCGGGGCCTACAATGAGCAGTTCTTC.

This clone was found a few times. V usage is TRBV6-6 and J usage is TRBJ2-7, with 9 bases that match TRBD2. This CDR3 has 14 residues. CDR1 and CDR2 from the germline V gene are MNHNY and SVGAGI (reference sequence). The J segment lost 3 bases and the V segment lost 0 bases, leaving 0 bases of the junction unmatched. CDR3 in DNA: TGTGCCAGCAGTTACTCGACTAGCGGCTACGAGCAGTACTTC. It yields the protein CASSYSTSGYEQYF.

CDR3 nucleotides: TGTGCCAGCAGCCTAGCGGGGGCCAGCTATGGCTACACCTTC. This translates into CASSLAGASYGYTF. The V call is TRBV14, the J call TRBJ1-2; tentative D call: TRBD1 (6 bases). This CDR3 has 14 residues. CDR1 and CDR2 (germline): SGHDN, FVKESK. Trimming removed 4 bases at V and 4 bases at J, with 13 bases between.

The V gene is TRBV5-1, the J gene TRBJ2-1; 8 bases fit TRBD1. The J segment lost 5 bases and the V segment lost 4 bases, leaving 8 bases of the junction unmatched. The germline V gene encodes CDR1 SGHRS and CDR2 YFSETQ. The CDR3 is 15 residues long. The CDR3 DNA sequence: TGCGCCAGCAGCATCGGACAGGGAGGCCACAATGAGCAGTTCTTC. Its translation: CASSIGQGGHNEQFF.

CDR3 sequence: CASSVGAGGHNEQFF. DNA of the CDR3: TGTGCCAGCAGCGTAGGAGCGGGGGGCCACAATGAGCAGTTCTTC. V is TRBV9 and J is TRBJ2-1; 9 positions match TRBD2. CDR1 SGDLS and CDR2 YYNGEE come from the germline V gene. The CDR3 consists of 15 residues. V dropped 0 bases and J dropped 5; count of bases not matched to a gene: 3.

This chain connects TRBV27 to TRBJ1-1; D perhaps matches TRBD1 (6 bases). Germline CDR1 MNHEY, CDR2 SMNVEV (reference sequence). The germline V and J ends were trimmed by 7 bases and 1 base, with 10 bases remaining between them. CDR3 length: 13 amino acids. DNA of the CDR3: TGTGCCAGCACTCTAGGGGGGAACACTGAAGCTTTCTTT. Its translation is CASTLGGNTEAFF.

The chain is built from TRBV9 and TRBJ2-5, with TRBD2 identical over 16 bases. The CDR3 length is 18 residues. J gave up 1 base and V 3 bases, and 6 bases lay outside the gene matches. The germline V gene encodes CDR1 SGDLS and CDR2 YYNGEE. CDR3 amino acids: CASSGGTSGGAPQETQYF. The CDR3 DNA is TGTGCCAGCAGCGGCGGGACTAGCGGGGGGGCACCCCAAGAGACCCAGTACTTC. Using reference TRBV9 and TRBJ2-5 for the parts outside the CDR3, the full variable domain is DSGVTQTPKHLITATGQRVTLRCSPRSGDLSVYWYQQSLDQGLQFLIQYYNGEERAKGNILERFSAQQFPDLHSELNLSSLELGDSALYFCASSGGTSGGAPQETQYFGPGTRLLVL.